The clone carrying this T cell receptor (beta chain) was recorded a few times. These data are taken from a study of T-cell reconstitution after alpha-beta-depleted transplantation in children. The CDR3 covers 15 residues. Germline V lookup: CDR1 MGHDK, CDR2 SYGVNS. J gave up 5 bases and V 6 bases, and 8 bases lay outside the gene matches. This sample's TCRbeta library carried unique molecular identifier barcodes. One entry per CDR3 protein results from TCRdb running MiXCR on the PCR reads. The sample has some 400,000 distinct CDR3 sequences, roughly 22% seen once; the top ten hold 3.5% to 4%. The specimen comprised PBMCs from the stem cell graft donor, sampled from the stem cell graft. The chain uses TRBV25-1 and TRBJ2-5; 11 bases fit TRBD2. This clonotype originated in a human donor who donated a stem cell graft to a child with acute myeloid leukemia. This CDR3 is CASSALAGVGETQYF. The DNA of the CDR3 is TGTGCCAGCAGCGCACTAGCGGGAGTGGGGGAGACCCAGTACTTC.